This passage covers 21 T cell receptor beta chains from one sample sequenced in a study of blood T cell repertoires in COVID-19. The table came from immunoSEQ multiplex PCR; TCRdb's copy has only in-frame clones and leaves some out. The sample has about 190,000 clones, roughly 83% seen once. The sample taken for sequencing was PBMCs or T cells enriched from blood (not recorded which). The source is a woman in her twenties or thirties who had recovered from COVID-19.

The chain employs TRBV4-1 and TRBJ2-5; tentative D call: TRBD2 (6 bases). The CDR3 contains 16 residues. The germline V gene encodes CDR1 MGHRA and CDR2 YSYEKL. Trimming cost V 5 bases and J 1 base, with 17 bases left between them. The CDR3 coding sequence is TGCGCCAGCAGCAAAGGCCTTTTGGGGGGCCAAGAGACCCAGTACTTC. As protein: CASSKGLLGGQETQYF.

The J gene is TRBJ1-1, the V gene TRBV2; D is unclear. The CDR3 length is 13 residues. Germline V CDR1 and CDR2: SNHLY, FYNNEI. Trimming removed 2 bases from V and 7 bases from J, with 11 bases in between. The CDR3 sequence: CASSEKRELEAFF. The DNA of the CDR3 is TGTGCCAGCAGTGAAAAGAGGGAGCTTGAAGCTTTCTTT.

Here the CDR3 DNA reads TGTGCCAGCAGCCAATTTCAGGGGATGACAGATACGCAGTATTTT. It specifies CASSQFQGMTDTQYF. J is TRBJ2-3 and V is TRBV3-1 (or the pseudogene TRBV3-2); a possible D gene is TRBD1 (6 bases). V was cut by 2 bases and J by 3 bases, with 12 bases left in between. Per germline, CDR1 LGHDT and CDR2 YNNKEL (reference sequence). This CDR3 has 15 residues.

This clone was recorded many times. This chain connects TRBV20-1 to TRBJ2-1; 10 bases line up with TRBD2. Germline lookup yields CDR1 DFQATT and CDR2 SNEGSKA (reference sequence). V lost 1 base and J lost 12; bases outside the gene matches: 0. The CDR3 consists of 11 residues. The CDR3 protein is CSARGLAGQFF. CDR3 sequence (DNA): TGCAGTGCTAGAGGACTAGCGGGGCAGTTCTTC.

The CDR3 region has the DNA TGTGCCAGCAGTAACAACAGGGGAGGCGTTAACTACGAGCAGTACTTC. Protein sequence: CASSNNRGGVNYEQYF. This chain joins TRBV27 and TRBJ2-7, with D possibly being TRBD1 (7 bases). The V end lost 5 bases, the J end lost 3 bases, and 20 bases lay between the germline ends. This CDR3 contains 16 residues. Germline V gene sequence: CDR1 MNHEY, CDR2 SMNVEV (reference sequence).

The V gene is TRBV7-9, the J gene TRBJ2-7; D perhaps matches TRBD2 (7 bases). Trimming left V 1 base short and J 4 bases short, with 14 bases between. The CDR3 consists of 15 residues. Germline V gene lookup returns CDR1 SEHNR and CDR2 FQNEAQ (reference sequence). The DNA for the CDR3 is TGTGCCAGCAGCTTAGAACGGGGGGCCGGATACGAGCAGTACTTC. It yields the protein CASSLERGAGYEQYF.

The chain is built from TRBV4-1 and TRBJ2-5, with D possibly being TRBD2 (6 bases). The V gene lost 2 bases and the J gene lost 7 bases, with 11 bases spanning the gap. The CDR3 sequence is 13 residues long. The germline V gene has CDR1 MGHRA and CDR2 YSYEKL. CDR3: CASSQPGEGTQYF. For the CDR3, the DNA is TGCGCCAGCAGCCAACCGGGAGAGGGGACCCAGTACTTC.

The count of this clone is one. V gene TRBV5-8 combines with J gene TRBJ1-6; possible D gene TRBD1, 5 bases. This CDR3 has 16 amino acids. The germline CDR1 and CDR2 sequences are SGHTS and YDEGEE. Trimming stripped 3 bases from V and 2 bases from J, with 12 bases between. This CDR3 reads CASSYRRSTYNSPLHF. In DNA form, the CDR3 reads TGTGCCAGCAGCTACAGGAGATCGACCTATAATTCACCCCTCCACTTT.

This sequence joins TRBV2 and TRBJ2-7; a weak D match, TRBD1 (6 bases). Germline loops: CDR1 SNHLY, CDR2 FYNNEI. The CDR3 runs 13 residues. The V and J ends lost 5 bases and 2 bases respectively, with 10 bases between them. CDR3 sequence reads: CASSPGQTYEQYF. DNA for the CDR3: TGTGCCAGCAGTCCAGGACAGACCTACGAGCAGTACTTC.

The V gene is TRBV30, the J gene TRBJ1-6, with 10 bases identical to TRBD1. V was clipped by 5 bases and J by 9 bases; unmatched bases: 1. CDR3 length equals 12 residues. The germline CDR1 and CDR2 sequences are GTSNPN and SVGIG (reference sequence). This CDR3 is CAWGTGVSPLHF. CDR3 DNA sequence: TGTGCCTGGGGGACAGGGGTTTCACCCCTCCACTTT.

CDR3 sequence (DNA): TGTGCCATCAGTGAAGGGCATACAGGCTACGAGCAGTACTTC. Its translation is CAISEGHTGYEQYF. The chain has TRBV10-3 and TRBJ2-7, with a possible D match to TRBD1 (5 bases). V lost 3 bases and J 3 bases, leaving 12 bases between the germline ends. This CDR3 spans 14 amino acids. Germline CDR1 ENHRY, CDR2 SYGVKD.

The genes are TRBV6-5 and TRBJ2-5; 9 nucleotides agree with TRBD2. This CDR3 is 14 amino acids long. Germline-derived CDR1 and CDR2 are MNHEY and SVGAGI. The ends lost 5 bases at V and 2 bases at J; junction bases unmatched: 3. The CDR3 bases are TGTGCCAGCAGTCTGACTAGCGGACAAGAGACCCAGTACTTC. Protein sequence: CASSLTSGQETQYF.

The V gene is TRBV28, the J gene TRBJ2-1, with 10 positions matching TRBD1. V lost 7 bases to trimming and J lost 7 bases; unmatched junction nucleotides: 10. The germline CDR1 and CDR2 sequences are MDHEN and SYDVKM. This CDR3 region has 15 residues. CDR3 nucleotides: TGTGCCAGCATATCCGGGACAGGGGCTGCTAATGAGCAGTTCTTC. Translation gives CASISGTGAANEQFF.

The chain links TRBV12-3 or TRBV12-4 to TRBJ1-2; 7 positions match TRBD1. Trimming removed 6 bases from V and 7 bases from J; junction bases left unmatched: 8. The CDR3 is made up of 13 amino acids. The CDR3: CASSQRQGSGYTF. The CDR3 nucleotides read TGTGCCAGCAGCCAACGACAGGGAAGTGGCTACACCTTC.

The rearrangement links TRBV27 to TRBJ2-3, with 7 bases fitting TRBD1. J was trimmed by 1 base and V by 8 bases; bases with no gene match: 12. The CDR3 consists of 16 residues. From germline, CDR1 is MNHEY and CDR2 SMNVEV (reference sequence). This CDR3 reads CASGEGASTRTDTQYF. Here the CDR3 DNA reads TGTGCCAGCGGCGAGGGGGCTAGCACCCGCACAGATACGCAGTATTTT.

This clone was detected only a few times. The rearrangement uses TRBV11-2 and TRBJ2-1; the D is unclear. CDR1 SGHAT and CDR2 FQNNGV come from the germline V gene. Trimming left V 10 bases short and J 0 bases short, with 16 bases between. The CDR3 extends over 15 amino acids. This CDR3 reads CATHRWFYSYNEQFF. CDR3 DNA: TGTGCCACCCACCGGTGGTTTTACTCCTACAATGAGCAGTTCTTC.

The chain uses TRBV4-2 and TRBJ2-5, with 7 bases fitting TRBD2. The CDR3 sequence is 17 residues long. From germline, CDR1 is LGHNA and CDR2 YNFKEQ. J was trimmed by 4 bases and V by 0 bases; bases with no gene match: 11. The CDR3 DNA follows: TGTGCCAGCAGCCAAGATAGTAAGGGGCGCGGGAGAGAGACCCAGTACTTC. Translated, it gives CASSQDSKGRGRETQYF.

This chain joins TRBV7-3 and TRBJ2-7, with a possible D match to TRBD2 (5 bases). V gave up 0 bases and J gave up 7 bases, with 10 bases separating them. The CDR3 is 13 amino acids. The germline V gene encodes CDR1 SGHTA and CDR2 FQGTGA. The CDR3 DNA reads TGTGCCAGCAGCTTAACTGGGAGTAGGGAGCAGTACTTC. It specifies CASSLTGSREQYF.

The chain links TRBV27 to TRBJ2-7; 8 bases align to TRBD1. Germline CDR1 is MNHEY and CDR2 is SMNVEV (reference sequence). V dropped 8 bases and J dropped 3; count of bases not matched to a gene: 6. The length of the CDR3 is 13 residues. The CDR3 sequence is CASGQGVDYEQYF. The CDR3 coding sequence is TGTGCCAGCGGACAGGGTGTCGACTACGAGCAGTACTTC.

V is TRBV18 and J is TRBJ2-7; the D gene is possibly TRBD2 (5 bases). Germline assignment: CDR1 KGHSH and CDR2 LQKENI. The CDR3 length is 15 residues. V dropped 1 base and J dropped 6 bases, with 16 bases sitting between them. As DNA, the CDR3 is TGTGCCAGCTCACCACTTACAGAGGGTGGCAGCGAGCAGTACTTC. As protein: CASSPLTEGGSEQYF.

CDR3 coding DNA: TGTGCCAGCAGTGAACGGGACAGAATAGGAGCTTTCTTT. Protein sequence: CASSERDRIGAFF. The chain has TRBV2 and TRBJ1-1, with 7 bases identical to TRBD1. Looked up from germline, CDR1 is SNHLY and CDR2 is FYNNEI. The CDR3 runs 13 residues. Unmatched junction bases numbered 7, after V lost 2 bases and J lost 10 bases. Supplemented by reference TRBV2 and TRBJ1-1, the full variable domain reads EPEVTQTPSHQVTQMGQEVILRCVPISNHLYFYWYRQILGQKVEFLVSFYNNEISEKSEIFDDQFSVERPDGSNFTLKIRSTKLEDSAMYFCASSERDRIGAFFGQGTRLTVV.